This T cell receptor (beta chain) was sequenced in a study of somatic mutations in cytotoxic T cells in rheumatoid arthritis. For the study at large: The researchers flow-sorted some T-cell populations stained with V beta antibodies and got nearly 100% purity, and these included V beta1+ cells sequenced for TCRB. Study-wide findings and caveats: The study found no significant difference in CD8+ T-cell clonality between rheumatoid arthritis patients and age-matched healthy controls. Within 8 of 65 patients, the single biggest CD8+ clone made up more than 20% of CD8+ cells.

The CDR3 runs to 14 residues. Germline-derived CDR1 and CDR2 are MNHEY and SMNVEV (reference sequence). Trimming pared 1 base from V and 1 base from J, leaving 7 bases between. Separation of CD4+ and CD8+ cells was performed by positive magnetic bead selection, and purity was verified by flow cytometry. There are a few counts of this clone. Its antigen is not identified. Profiled with immunoSEQ multiplex PCR; TCRdb holds only in-frame clones, not every one. There are tens of thousands of clones in the sample; 78% occur only once, and roughly 12% lies in the top ten. Input material: CD8+ T cells sorted from blood. The chain employs TRBV27 and TRBJ1-1, with no clear D. This TCR came from an adult with rheumatoid arthritis. The CDR3 spells CASSLYPGNTEAFF. The CDR3 DNA reads as TGTGCCAGCAGTTTATACCCAGGGAACACTGAAGCTTTCTTT.